This TCR beta chain was captured in a study of T cells in tuberculosis. Study-level points and caveats: The TCR-beta difference was not significant; alpha differences partly reflected length.

Trimming took 5 bases from V and 1 from J; bases not matched to a gene: 5. Germline lookup yields CDR1 MDHEN and CDR2 SYDVKM. The CDR3 loop spans 15 amino acids. Comment on this clone: Its antigen is not known.

Clones were read by immunoSEQ multiplex PCR, and TCRdb kept only the in-frame ones, dropping some. The sample lists approximately 53,000 clones, nearly 95% seen once, with about 1.5% in the top ten. As for time point: new active TB diagnosis, blood taken before or within 7 days of starting treatment. The TCR was taken from an adult with tuberculosis. The rearrangement uses TRBV28 and TRBJ1-5; 7 nucleotides match TRBD1. The sequenced sample was PBMCs, obtained at tuberculosis diagnosis. Written as DNA, the CDR3 is TGTGCCAGCAGTCTCGGACAGGCAAGCAATCAGCCCCAGCATTTT. Translation: CASSLGQASNQPQHF.